The TCR beta chain under discussion was sequenced for a study of a mutant IDH1 vaccine in newly diagnosed glioma. In the study overall: Held at week 35, visit V12 was the safety follow-up, and visit V13 followed at week 47. Study-level findings and limits: Vaccination elicited immune responses in roughly 92% of patients.

The time point denotes: week 47, end of study. Topical imiquimod accompanied each vaccine dose, which consisted of 300 ug of mutant IDH1 20-mer peptide. Concerning this clone: Its cognate antigen is unknown.

The method was immunoSEQ multiplex PCR; TCRdb's version includes in-frame clones alone and lacks a portion of them. The repertoire holds 30,000 or so clones, approximately 90% seen once, with about 2.3% in the top ten. The clonotype originates from a middle-aged man with glioma. The input for sequencing was PBMCs, taken from a glioma patient whose treatment included an IDH1 peptide vaccine.

The CDR3 sequence: CASSPRVRGAGNTIYF. CDR3 DNA sequence: TGTGCCAGCAGCCCGCGCGTCAGGGGGGCGGGAAACACCATATATTTT. V gene TRBV11-2 combines with J gene TRBJ1-3, with 7 positions matching TRBD1. J was trimmed by 4 bases and V by 5 bases; bases with no gene match: 11. CDR3 length equals 16 residues. From germline, CDR1 is SGHAT and CDR2 FQNNGV.